This T cell receptor (beta chain) was retrieved from a study of neurological immune-mediated disorders (dated by TCRdb to about 2019). Notes on the research overall: Of the approximately 35 multiple sclerosis patients, some 30 had relapsing-remitting MS and 3 had secondary progressive MS. The cohort comprised 68 subjects: 15 or so HAM/TSP patients, 35 or so multiple sclerosis patients and 20 or so healthy controls. Peripheral blood TCR-beta repertoires from patients with HTLV-I-associated myelopathy (HAM/TSP), patients with multiple sclerosis, and healthy controls were compared in the study using UMI-based sequencing. Alongside PBMC samples, the set of about 97 TCR-beta libraries contained longitudinal samples, technical triplicates, and paired CD4+ and CD8+ T-cell subsets that had been sorted.

The germline V gene encodes CDR1 SQVTM and CDR2 ANQGSEA. Including cysteine and phenylalanine, the CDR3 has 11 amino acids. Only the CDR3 portion is preserved as DNA: 33 bases, with reading frame beginning at the first base. The full study reports these points: In a phylogenetic analysis, the repertoires of 18 out of 34 MS patients fell into a single cluster of related CDR3 sequences, pointing to a possible signature at the repertoire level. Expanded clones from different subjects shared no identical CDR3 amino acid sequences, which suggests that TCR-beta repertoires were private in all groups. TCR clonal expansion was highest in HAM/TSP patients and lowest in MS patients, with MS patients falling below even healthy controls. No clinical or MRI features were associated with the MS cluster, and the authors said that larger cohorts are needed.

cDNA synthesis used template-switch 5'RACE with a primer carrying a 10-nucleotide random unique molecular identifier tagging each TCR transcript. Every sequencing run yielded over 170 million TCR-beta sequences covering 15-18 subjects. The RNeasy kit was used for extraction of total RNA. Using the KAPA Real-time Library Amplification kit, TCR-beta VDJ regions were amplified with primers for the TCR constant region and the 5'RACE anchor. A first PCR added sample indexes and Illumina adaptors, after which a second PCR increased the library yield. After Ampure bead purification, the roughly 650 bp TCR product was size-selected on a 2% E-gel SizeSelection system. Before pooling, library quality was assessed on a Bioanalyzer, concentration was determined with Qubit, and library quantification was performed with the Kapa Library Quantification kit. Paired-end 2 x 150 bp sequencing of the libraries was performed on an Illumina HiSeq 2500. To increase sequence diversity, about 25-31% phiX was spiked into each library pool. The original methods were these. Quality-filtered reads were processed with the UMI-based MiGEC pipeline, which removed over 75% of raw TCR sequences during error correction. VDJ genes were aligned to IMGT germline references, and each clonotype was defined by a unique CDR3 amino acid sequence together with V-J genes. Clonal expansion, Shannon diversity, and CDR3 relatedness (CalcPairwiseDistances, ClusterSamples) were evaluated with VDJtools, and phylogenetic trees were built with CLCbio workbench. Expanded clones were defined as having at least 8 unique UMIs, based on coefficient-of-variation modelling across technical triplicates. The raw public data were reprocessed by TCRdb itself: fastp quality trimming at Q25, MiXCR clonotype calling, in-frame beta chains only. Each CDR3 protein appears once, grouped with its most common genes and DNA. The V and J calls and clone size are TCRdb's, not the authors'. This sample comprises some 70,000 distinct CDR3 sequences, around 3.1% of them detected only once. The ten largest clones take up about 3.5% of the sample.

Unsorted PBMC libraries were generated from 2 million PBMCs stored in RNAlater at -80 °C until RNA extraction. The multiple sclerosis patients were enrolled in a US clinical protocol that used magnetic resonance imaging to evaluate disease progression. Peripheral blood underwent Ficoll-Hypaque density gradient centrifugation to isolate PBMCs, which were then cryopreserved in liquid nitrogen. Ten or more counts support this clonotype. Its target antigen remains unknown. At one end, the junction sequence differs from germline, possibly due to a read error. The sequence derives from a middle-aged man with multiple sclerosis. Sequencing was done on a sample of PBMCs. The chain is made from TRBV29-1 and TRBJ2-7; the D gene assignment is ambiguous. At the DNA level, the sequence is TGCAGCGTTTCCACCTCCGACGAGCAGTACTTC. This sequence encodes CSVSTSDEQYF.